The 24 T cell receptor beta chains in this list originate from one sample, sequenced in a study of OX40 agonist ivuxolimab in advanced cancers. Clones were sequenced by immunoSEQ multiplex PCR, and TCRdb holds only the in-frame ones, with some missing. The sample shows 40,000 to 55,000 clones, around 92% of them seen only once. The sample was CD4+ or CD8+ T cells sorted from blood, taken in a trial of the OX40 agonist ivuxolimab. Receptors originate from an adult with an advanced solid tumor such as melanoma, head and neck, liver or kidney cancer.

The table lists this clone with a few counts. The chain is built from TRBV5-6 and TRBJ2-7; D uncertain. CDR3 length: 13 residues. V lost 3 bases to trimming and J lost 3 bases, with 10 bases between them. The germline CDR1 and CDR2 sequences are SGHDT and YYEEEE. The CDR3: CASSYNTGYEQYF. The CDR3 coding sequence is TGTGCCAGCAGCTATAACACCGGCTACGAGCAGTACTTC.

The chain uses TRBV2 and TRBJ1-4; maybe TRBD1 (5 bases). The V gene's germline CDR1 is SNHLY and CDR2 FYNNEI. Trimming left V 11 bases short and J 5 bases short, with 18 bases between. This CDR3 contains 14 residues. The CDR3 region is CAPSVSSGNEKLFF. The CDR3 DNA reads as TGTGCCCCTTCGGTCAGTTCAGGGAATGAAAAACTGTTTTTT.

This chain links TRBV14 with TRBJ2-7; D possibly uses TRBD1 or TRBD2 (7 bases each). V lost 3 bases to trimming and J lost 1 base, with 13 bases between them. The length of the CDR3 is 15 residues. The germline gives CDR1 SGHDN, CDR2 FVKESK. CDR3 residues: CASSHRQGGSYEQYF. The CDR3 DNA reads TGTGCCAGCAGCCACCGACAGGGAGGGTCCTACGAGCAGTACTTC. Full variable domain (missing parts from reference TRBV14 and TRBJ2-7): EAGVTQFPSHSVIEKGQTVTLRCDPISGHDNLYWYRRVMGKEIKFLLHFVKESKQDESGMPNNRFLAERTGGTYSTLKVQPAELEDSGVYFCASSHRQGGSYEQYFGPGTRLTVT.

V is TRBV6-6 and J is TRBJ1-5; 7 bases match TRBD1. This CDR3 spans 15 amino acids. The V and J ends lost 6 bases and 4 bases, in that order; junction bases with no gene match: 9. The germline V gene has CDR1 MNHNY and CDR2 SVGAGI (reference sequence). The CDR3 sequence: CASRETGTVNQPQHF. The CDR3 region has the DNA TGTGCCAGCAGAGAGACAGGGACCGTAAATCAGCCCCAGCATTTT.

This rearrangement joins TRBV4-2 to TRBJ1-1, with no clear D. There are 14 residues in the CDR3. Trimming removed 1 base at V and 3 bases at J, with 9 bases between. The germline gives CDR1 LGHNA, CDR2 YNFKEQ. CDR3 sequence (DNA): TGTGCCAGCAGCCAAGTCCGACCTGACACTGAAGCTTTCTTT. Translating it yields CASSQVRPDTEAFF.

The rearrangement links TRBV11-2 to TRBJ1-3; the match to TRBD1 covers 8 bases. CDR1 is SGHAT and CDR2 is FQNNGV in the germline V gene. V lost 7 bases, J lost 4 bases, and 6 bases stayed unmatched. The CDR3 is 14 residues long. The DNA for the CDR3 is TGTGCCAGCAACCAGGGGGCAAGAGGAAACACCATATATTTT. It yields the protein CASNQGARGNTIYF. Based on the CDR3 plus reference TRBV11-2 and TRBJ1-3, the full variable domain is EAGVAQSPRYKIIEKRQSVAFWCNPISGHATLYWYQQILGQGPKLLIQFQNNGVVDDSQLPKDRFSAERLKGVDSTLKIQPAKLEDSAVYLCASNQGARGNTIYFGEGSWLTVV.

This rearrangement joins TRBV4-2 to TRBJ1-5; D remains unclear. V shed 0 bases and J shed 4 bases, with 10 bases lying between them. The CDR3 has 15 residues. Germline CDR1 reads LGHNA; CDR2 reads YNFKEQ. The chain's CDR3 is CASSQEEPENQPQHF. CDR3 sequence (DNA): TGTGCCAGCAGCCAAGAAGAACCAGAGAATCAGCCCCAGCATTTT.

This clone was seen a single time. The V and J genes are TRBV19 and TRBJ1-2; tentatively, D is TRBD1 (6 bases). Germline-derived CDR1 and CDR2 are LNHDA and SQIVND (reference sequence). Trimming left V 5 bases short and J 3 bases short, with 13 bases between. CDR3 length: 14 amino acids. CDR3 DNA sequence: TGTGCCAGTAGTGCACAGGGTGGCTACTATGGCTACACCTTC. Translated, it gives CASSAQGGYYGYTF.

The chain recombines TRBV14 with TRBJ2-7, with D maybe TRBD1 (6 bases). CDR3 length equals 15 residues. In germline, CDR1 is SGHDN, CDR2 FVKESK. The V and J ends lost 2 bases and 2 bases respectively, with 13 bases between them. CDR3 loop: CASSQYRDPTYEQYF. In nucleotides, the CDR3 is TGTGCCAGCAGCCAATACAGGGACCCAACCTACGAGCAGTACTTC.

This clone was detected once. The gene calls are TRBV5-1 and TRBJ2-7; 7 nucleotides line up with TRBD1. The CDR3 spans 15 residues. Germline V gene data show CDR1 as SGHRS and CDR2 as YFSETQ. Trimming cost V 1 base and J 3 bases; bases outside gene matches: 7. CDR3 sequence (DNA): TGCGCCAGCAGCTTGAGAGGGGGCGGTCACTACGAGCAGTACTTC. It translates to CASSLRGGGHYEQYF.

The rearrangement uses TRBV27 and TRBJ2-2; D perhaps matches TRBD1 (6 bases). Germline V gives CDR1 MNHEY, CDR2 SMNVEV (reference sequence). The CDR3 has 13 residues. V was pared by 8 bases and J by 8 bases, with 15 bases between. DNA of the CDR3: TGTGCCAGCCGATCAGGGGTCGGGGGGGAGCTGTTTTTT. This encodes CASRSGVGGELFF.

The genes are TRBV29-1 and TRBJ1-1; maybe TRBD1 (5 bases). V lost 3 bases and J lost 0, with 8 bases in between. CDR1 is SQVTM, CDR2 ANQGSEA, per germline. The CDR3 loop spans 13 amino acids. In DNA form, the CDR3 reads TGCAGCGTTGACGAGGGGATGAACACTGAAGCTTTCTTT. Amino acid sequence: CSVDEGMNTEAFF. Filled out from reference TRBV29-1 and TRBJ1-1, the complete variable domain reads SAVISQKPSRDICQRGTSLTIQCQVDSQVTMMFWYRQQPGQSLTLIATANQGSEATYESGFVIDKFPISRPNLTFSTLTVSNMSPEDSSIYLCSVDEGMNTEAFFGQGTRLTVV.

The table lists this clone with a count of one. This sequence joins TRBV7-2 and TRBJ1-2; D is possibly TRBD1 (6 bases). V shed 9 bases and J shed 3 bases, with 17 bases lying between them. The CDR3 runs 14 residues. Germline V CDR1 and CDR2: SGHTA, FQGNSA. The DNA for the CDR3 is TGTGCCAGTCCGCCGGGGGGCGGGTACTATGGCTACACCTTC. As protein: CASPPGGGYYGYTF.

This chain connects TRBV13 to TRBJ2-7; 9 positions match TRBD1. With V trimmed by 8 bases and J by 5 bases, 10 bases remained unmatched. This CDR3 has 14 amino acids. Germline-derived CDR1 and CDR2 are PRHDT and FYEKMQ (reference sequence). In nucleotides, the CDR3 is TGTGCCAGCCGCCTGGGGACAGGGAGAAACGAGCAGTACTTC. It is translated as CASRLGTGRNEQYF.

This clone was counted once. The chain recombines TRBV27 with TRBJ2-1, with 9 nucleotides matching TRBD1. The germline CDR1 and CDR2 sequences are MNHEY and SMNVEV (reference sequence). Unmatched junction bases numbered 8, after V lost 5 bases and J lost 9 bases. CDR3 length: 14 residues. The CDR3 sequence is CASSQRQGGSEQFF. The CDR3 coding sequence is TGTGCCAGCAGTCAAAGACAGGGGGGGTCTGAGCAGTTCTTC.

The J gene is TRBJ2-5, the V gene TRBV5-4; D possibly corresponds to TRBD2 (6 bases). The V and J ends lost 0 bases and 2 bases respectively, with 20 bases between them. CDR1 is SGHNT, CDR2 YYREEE, per germline (reference sequence). CDR3 length equals 18 residues. CDR3 sequence: CASSLGTSRLGVQETQYF. The CDR3 nucleotides are TGTGCCAGCAGCTTGGGTACTAGCCGGCTGGGGGTTCAAGAGACCCAGTACTTC.

By proportion, this clone is large. The rearrangement joins TRBV12-5 to TRBJ2-7; D is possibly TRBD1 (5 bases). Trimming stripped 7 bases from V and 2 bases from J, with 18 bases between. Germline loops: CDR1 LGHNT, CDR2 FRNRAP. The CDR3 consists of 15 residues. CDR3 sequence: CASVPETVFTYEQYF. CDR3 sequence (DNA): TGTGCTAGTGTCCCAGAGACAGTTTTTACCTACGAGCAGTACTTC.

This rearrangement joins TRBV19 to TRBJ1-1; D is perhaps TRBD1 (5 bases). The V end was cut by 5 bases, the J end by 4 bases, with 14 bases between. The CDR3 is 14 residues long. The germline V gene encodes CDR1 LNHDA and CDR2 SQIVND (reference sequence). The DNA of the CDR3 is TGTGCCAGTAGTCCCTCGGGGGGGGGCACTGAAGCTTTCTTT. This encodes CASSPSGGGTEAFF.

This clone appeared a single time. The chain recombines TRBV11-2 with TRBJ2-6; D remains ambiguous. This CDR3 is built from 16 residues. Looked up from germline, CDR1 is SGHAT and CDR2 is FQNNGV. The germline V and J ends were trimmed by 7 bases and 3 bases, with 16 bases remaining between them. Written as DNA, the CDR3 is TGTGCCAGCACCACTTCCCCCGTGGGTGGGGCCAACGTCCTGACTTTC. Its protein product is CASTTSPVGGANVLTF.

The J gene is TRBJ1-2, the V gene TRBV29-1, with a weak D call TRBD1 (6 bases). The CDR3 extends over 13 amino acids. Germline CDR1 reads SQVTM; CDR2 reads ANQGSEA. The germline V and J ends were trimmed by 3 bases and 4 bases, with 12 bases remaining between them. The DNA of the CDR3 is TGCAGCGTTGAGGCGGACAGAAGCTATGGCTACACCTTC. Translation gives CSVEADRSYGYTF.

The chain couples TRBV4-1 to TRBJ2-7, with D possibly TRBD2 on 6 matching bases. Germline lookup yields CDR1 MGHRA and CDR2 YSYEKL. Trimming left V 8 bases short and J 3 bases short, with 17 bases between. This CDR3 has 14 residues. This chain's CDR3 is CASRPLAGSYEQYF. The DNA for the CDR3 is TGCGCCAGCCGGCCCCTGGCGGGGAGCTACGAGCAGTACTTC.

The chain uses TRBV27 and TRBJ2-1, with 9 bases fitting TRBD2. CDR1 is MNHEY and CDR2 is SMNVEV in the germline V gene (reference sequence). The CDR3 contains 17 residues. Losses at the gene ends were 4 bases for V and 8 bases for J; bases not matched to a gene: 15. CDR3 in amino acids: CASSSLLAGGPLDEQFF. The CDR3 nucleotides are TGTGCCAGCAGTTCCCTTTTGGCGGGAGGGCCCCTGGATGAGCAGTTCTTC.

The chain carries TRBV27 and TRBJ1-1, with a possible D match to TRBD1 (6 bases). Trimming removed 6 bases from V and 0 bases from J, with 14 bases in between. There are 15 residues in the CDR3. Germline V gene sequence: CDR1 MNHEY, CDR2 SMNVEV (reference sequence). In DNA form, the CDR3 reads TGTGCCAGCAGACCAAGGGGGTTGCTGAACACTGAAGCTTTCTTT. It is translated as CASRPRGLLNTEAFF.

This chain connects TRBV29-1 to TRBJ2-1, with unresolved D. The CDR3 sequence is 8 residues long. V was clipped by 7 bases and J by 10 bases, with 5 bases between them. Germline CDR1 and CDR2: SQVTM and ANQGSEA. CDR3 region: CSDGEQFF. CDR3 DNA: TGCAGCGACGGGGAGCAGTTCTTC.